Following are 22 T cell receptor beta chains from one sample sequenced in a study of blood T cell repertoires in COVID-19. Some clones are missing from TCRdb's copy, which holds only in-frame ones; the method was immunoSEQ multiplex PCR. Of under 200,000 clones in the sample, around 87% were seen once. The sequencing sample was made of peripheral blood. These receptors all stem from a man aged 40-50 years with active or convalescent COVID-19.

The CDR3 here is CASSEYGQGLNEKLFF. The CDR3 coding sequence is TGTGCCAGCAGTGAATACGGACAGGGTTTGAACGAAAAACTGTTTTTT. The V call is TRBV25-1, the J call TRBJ1-4; 8 bases line up with TRBD1. The length of the CDR3 is 16 residues. J lost 8 bases, V lost 0 bases, and 8 bases had no gene match. CDR1 is MGHDK, CDR2 SYGVNS, per germline.

This clone has a handful of counts. The genes are TRBV5-1 and TRBJ1-2; 8 bases match TRBD1. The CDR3 runs 13 residues. Trimming took 0 bases from V and 5 from J; bases not matched to a gene: 0. From germline, CDR1 is SGHRS and CDR2 YFSETQ. The CDR3 protein is CASSLGTGYGYTF. Here the CDR3 DNA reads TGCGCCAGCAGCTTGGGGACAGGGTATGGCTACACCTTC.

The rearrangement uses TRBV7-8 and TRBJ2-3, with unresolved D. Trimming shortened V by 1 base and J by 2 bases, and 13 bases separated the two germline ends. This CDR3 is 16 amino acids long. From germline, CDR1 is SGHVS and CDR2 FQNEAQ. Here the CDR3 DNA reads TGTGCCAGCAGCTTAGAACAGAGCCCCGCCACAGATACGCAGTATTTT. Its protein product is CASSLEQSPATDTQYF.

This clone was seen once. The genes are TRBV27 and TRBJ2-1, with TRBD2 matching 9 bases. The CDR3 sequence is 18 residues long. The trim removed 4 bases at V and 6 bases at J, leaving 16 bases unmatched. Looked up from germline, CDR1 is MNHEY and CDR2 is SMNVEV (reference sequence). The CDR3 loop reads CASSSRGGARRSVNEQFF. The CDR3 nucleotides are TGTGCCAGCAGTTCCCGCGGGGGGGCCCGTAGGTCCGTCAATGAGCAGTTCTTC.

This clone appeared once. The chain uses TRBV3-1 (or the pseudogene TRBV3-2) and TRBJ2-1; 7 bases align to TRBD2. V lost 0 bases to trimming and J lost 15 bases; unmatched junction nucleotides: 8. The CDR3 spans 13 residues. Germline lookup yields CDR1 LGHDT and CDR2 YNNKEL (reference sequence). DNA of the CDR3: TGTGCCAGCAGCCAAGAGGGCGGGGGTTCTATGTTCTTC. Translated, it gives CASSQEGGGSMFF.

V usage is TRBV19 and J usage is TRBJ1-3; D is undetermined. The CDR3 length is 12 residues. Trimming cost V 6 bases and J 0 bases, with 3 bases left between them. Per the germline V gene, CDR1 is LNHDA and CDR2 is SQIVND (reference sequence). The CDR3 sequence is CASSNSGNTIYF. The CDR3 coding sequence is TGTGCCAGTAGCAACTCTGGAAACACCATATATTTT.

The V and J genes are TRBV6-1 and TRBJ1-6; 8 positions agree with TRBD1. The CDR3 extends over 15 amino acids. CDR1 is MNHNS, CDR2 SASEGT, per germline. V trimming: 0 bases; J trimming: 11 bases; junction bases outside the gene matches: 6. The chain's CDR3 is CASSEADRVGAPLHF. CDR3 coding DNA: TGTGCCAGCAGTGAAGCGGACAGGGTTGGGGCACCCCTCCACTTT.

The CDR3 nucleotides are TGCGCCAGCAGCCAAGATCGGAGGGGCCCATCCTACGAGCAGTACTTC. It yields the protein CASSQDRRGPSYEQYF. The J gene is TRBJ2-7, the V gene TRBV4-1; D is perhaps TRBD2 (6 bases). CDR3 size: 16 residues. In germline, CDR1 is MGHRA, CDR2 YSYEKL. V was cut by 0 bases and J by 1 base, with 13 bases left in between.

The chain links TRBV9 to TRBJ2-5; 14 bases line up with TRBD2. V shed 4 bases and J 3 bases; nucleotides not matched to a gene: 2. Per germline, CDR1 SGDLS and CDR2 YYNGEE. CDR3 length equals 15 residues. As DNA, the CDR3 is TGTGCCAGCAGCAAGACTAGCGGGGGGGAAGAGACCCAGTACTTC. This encodes CASSKTSGGEETQYF.

The chain uses TRBV28 and TRBJ2-1; D possibly corresponds to TRBD1 (7 bases). V lost 3 bases, J lost 3 bases, and 15 bases lay in between. CDR1 is MDHEN, CDR2 SYDVKM, per germline. The CDR3 extends over 16 amino acids. CDR3 nucleotide sequence: TGTGCCAGCAGTTTTCTTCCCAGGGGGGACTACAATGAGCAGTTCTTC. It specifies CASSFLPRGDYNEQFF.

The chain uses TRBV9 and TRBJ2-5, with 8 bases identical to TRBD2. Germline V gene sequence: CDR1 SGDLS, CDR2 YYNGEE. J was trimmed by 4 bases and V by 3 bases; bases with no gene match: 11. The CDR3 consists of 16 residues. DNA for the CDR3: TGTGCCAGCAGCGGAACCCCAAGCGGGGGCCTAGAGACCCAGTACTTC. Translating it yields CASSGTPSGGLETQYF.

The chain recombines TRBV4-1 with TRBJ1-2, with D possibly being TRBD1 (6 bases). The V end lost 0 bases, the J end lost 0 bases, and 11 bases lay between the germline ends. The CDR3 length is 16 residues. Germline values: CDR1 MGHRA, CDR2 YSYEKL. This chain's CDR3 is CASSQEWTAANYGYTF. The CDR3 coding sequence is TGCGCCAGCAGCCAAGAATGGACAGCAGCTAACTATGGCTACACCTTC.

The chain couples TRBV28 to TRBJ2-7; 11 nucleotides match TRBD1. Trimming took 7 bases from V and 3 from J; bases not matched to a gene: 8. The CDR3 consists of 15 residues. Germline assignment: CDR1 MDHEN and CDR2 SYDVKM. This chain's CDR3 is CASTLAGTGGYEQYF. DNA of the CDR3: TGTGCCAGCACCCTCGCCGGGACAGGGGGCTACGAGCAGTACTTC. The whole variable domain, filled in from reference TRBV28 and TRBJ2-7, reads DVKVTQSSRYLVKRTGEKVFLECVQDMDHENMFWYRQDPGLGLRLIYFSYDVKMKEKGDIPEGYSVSREKKERFSLILESASTNQTSMYLCASTLAGTGGYEQYFGPGTRLTVT.

The chain links TRBV7-2 to TRBJ2-2; 9 bases match TRBD1. J lost 7 bases, V lost 5 bases, and 8 bases had no gene match. The germline CDR1 and CDR2 sequences are SGHTA and FQGNSA. This CDR3 has 15 residues. In DNA form, the CDR3 reads TGTGCCAGCAGCCCAGGGACAGGGATTTTCGGGGAGCTGTTTTTT. Protein sequence: CASSPGTGIFGELFF. The full variable domain, rest sourced from reference TRBV7-2 and TRBJ2-2, is GAGVSQSPSNKVTEKGKDVELRCDPISGHTALYWYRQSLGQGLEFLIYFQGNSAPDKSGLPSDRFSAERTGGSVSTLTIQRTQQEDSAVYLCASSPGTGIFGELFFGEGSRLTVL.

The V call is TRBV7-2, the J call TRBJ1-4; D unclear. CDR3 size: 16 residues. Trimming stripped 1 base from V and 3 bases from J, with 12 bases between. CDR1 and CDR2 from the germline V gene are SGHTA and FQGNSA. The CDR3 nucleotides read TGTGCCAGCAGCTTAGACCCTCCCGGAGCTAATGAAAAACTGTTTTTT. As protein: CASSLDPPGANEKLFF.

This rearrangement joins TRBV28 to TRBJ1-5; 7 bases match TRBD1. The ends lost 2 bases at V and 1 base at J; junction bases unmatched: 5. The CDR3 runs to 16 residues. Germline lookup yields CDR1 MDHEN and CDR2 SYDVKM. The CDR3 region is CASSLGDRASNQPQHF. As DNA, the CDR3 is TGTGCCAGCAGTTTAGGAGACAGGGCCAGCAATCAGCCCCAGCATTTT.

The chain links TRBV18 to TRBJ1-6; D possibly corresponds to TRBD1 (6 bases). The CDR3 is 14 amino acids. Trimming pared 3 bases from V and 7 bases from J, leaving 10 bases between. Germline V gene lookup returns CDR1 KGHSH and CDR2 LQKENI. The CDR3 spells CASSPAGANSPLHF. DNA of the CDR3: TGTGCCAGCTCACCTGCGGGGGCGAATTCACCCCTCCACTTT.

There are a few counts of this clone. The V and J genes are TRBV4-1 and TRBJ2-2, with D tentatively TRBD2 (6 bases). Germline CDR1 MGHRA, CDR2 YSYEKL. The CDR3 consists of 16 residues. With 3 bases removed from V and 6 bases from J, the gap between germline ends came to 17 bases. CDR3 DNA: TGCGCCAGCAGCCACCTTGGCAGGGAGGTTGCCGGGGAGCTGTTTTTT. This translates into CASSHLGREVAGELFF.

The chain joins TRBV24-1 to TRBJ1-1; a weak D match, TRBD1 (5 bases). Germline values: CDR1 KGHDR, CDR2 SFDVKD. The CDR3 runs to 15 residues. Trimming took 5 bases from V and 10 from J, leaving 22 bases between them. This CDR3 reads CATSAGGGVMGRAFF. The CDR3 DNA sequence: TGTGCCACCAGTGCCGGAGGAGGGGTGATGGGGCGAGCTTTCTTT.

The rearrangement links TRBV28 to TRBJ2-5; 7 bases match TRBD1. Germline-derived CDR1 and CDR2 are MDHEN and SYDVKM. CDR3 length: 12 amino acids. The ends lost 6 bases at V and 4 bases at J; junction bases unmatched: 2. The CDR3 protein is CASRQGRETQYF. CDR3 nucleotide sequence: TGTGCCAGCAGACAGGGGAGAGAGACCCAGTACTTC. The full variable domain, in which reference TRBV28 and TRBJ2-5 provide the parts outside the CDR3, is DVKVTQSSRYLVKRTGEKVFLECVQDMDHENMFWYRQDPGLGLRLIYFSYDVKMKEKGDIPEGYSVSREKKERFSLILESASTNQTSMYLCASRQGRETQYFGPGTRLLVL.

The chain uses TRBV11-2 and TRBJ1-6; D might be TRBD1 (6 bases). From germline, CDR1 is SGHAT and CDR2 FQNNGV. The CDR3 runs 15 residues. The V end lost 5 bases, the J end lost 9 bases, and 17 bases lay between the germline ends. CDR3 in amino acids: CASSRPTGLGSPLHF. The CDR3 DNA reads TGTGCCAGCAGCCGCCCGACAGGTTTGGGTTCACCCCTCCACTTT. Filled out from reference TRBV11-2 and TRBJ1-6, the complete variable domain reads EAGVAQSPRYKIIEKRQSVAFWCNPISGHATLYWYQQILGQGPKLLIQFQNNGVVDDSQLPKDRFSAERLKGVDSTLKIQPAKLEDSAVYLCASSRPTGLGSPLHFGNGTRLTVT.

V is TRBV6-2 or TRBV6-3 and J is TRBJ1-5, with unresolved D. CDR1 is MNHEY and CDR2 is SVGEGT in the germline V gene. Deletions cut 1 base from V and 2 bases from J, with 15 bases between. This CDR3 contains 17 residues. The CDR3 loop reads CASSYLGRTTGNQPQHF. The CDR3 coding sequence is TGTGCCAGCAGTTACTTAGGCAGGACTACCGGCAATCAGCCCCAGCATTTT.